A single sample is the source of the 15 T cell receptor beta chains below, sequenced in a study of neurological immune-mediated disorders. TCRdb analysed the 5' RACE reads with MiXCR anew, one entry per CDR3 protein. The sample has about 55,000 distinct CDR3 sequences; about 4% are singletons. The sample was CD4+ T cells from blood. The receptors were gathered from a woman in her thirties or forties with multiple sclerosis.

This clonotype was observed many times. One end of the junction does not line up with germline, which may come from a read error. This chain uses TRBV4-1 with TRBJ1-3; the D gene is possibly TRBD1 (6 bases). This CDR3 has 12 amino acids. CDR1 is MGHRA, CDR2 YSYEKL, per germline. Written as DNA, the CDR3 is TGCGCCAGCAGCCAATTAACAGGGTTTCCCCATTTT. Amino acids: CASSQLTGFPHF.

In this sample, this clonotype turned up many times. The gene calls are TRBV5-1 and TRBJ2-1; 10 positions match TRBD1. Looked up from germline, CDR1 is SGHRS and CDR2 is YFSETQ. The length of the CDR3 is 14 residues. With V trimmed by 5 bases and J by 6 bases, 5 bases remained unmatched. The CDR3, as DNA: TGCGCCAGCAGGAGACAGGGGGCGAGCAATGAGCAGTTCTTC. It codes for CASRRQGASNEQFF.

This clonotype has just a few counts. The chain recombines TRBV5-4 with TRBJ1-1; D ambiguous. The germline gives CDR1 SGHNT, CDR2 YYREEE (reference sequence). V gave up 4 bases and J gave up 0 bases, with 7 bases separating them. The length of the CDR3 is 13 residues. The CDR3 bases are TGTGCCAGCAGCAGGTCAATGAACACTGAAGCTTTCTTT. This gives the protein CASSRSMNTEAFF.

This clonotype showed up many times. V usage is TRBV10-2 and J usage is TRBJ2-7; 7 bases map to TRBD1. Germline loops: CDR1 WSHSY, CDR2 SAAADI. The CDR3 is 13 amino acids. Losses at the gene ends were 6 bases for V and 4 bases for J; bases not matched to a gene: 6. CDR3 coding DNA: TGCGCCAGCAGAAAGGGACAGATTTACGAGCAGTACTTC. Amino acids: CASRKGQIYEQYF.

Many counts were recorded for this clonotype. The chain employs TRBV2 and TRBJ2-4, with TRBD1 as a possible D gene (6 bases). V lost 5 bases, J lost 4 bases, and 15 bases lay in between. The CDR3 runs to 15 residues. Looked up from germline, CDR1 is SNHLY and CDR2 is FYNNEI. The CDR3 is CASSPPGALKNIQYF. As DNA, the CDR3 is TGTGCCAGCAGTCCCCCAGGGGCGCTTAAAAACATTCAGTACTTC.

Many counts were recorded for this clonotype. The chain uses TRBV4-1 and TRBJ1-1, with a tentative D call TRBD1 (5 bases). The germline V and J ends were trimmed by 1 base and 1 base, with 10 bases remaining between them. This CDR3 is built from 15 residues. Germline-derived CDR1 and CDR2 are MGHRA and YSYEKL. DNA of the CDR3: TGCGCCAGCAGCCAAGGTGGGCAGGGGAACACTGAAGCTTTCTTT. Its translation is CASSQGGQGNTEAFF.

This clonotype has ten or more counts. The chain combines TRBV29-1 with TRBJ2-7; D is undetermined. This CDR3 contains 11 residues. Trimming shortened V by 2 bases and J by 4 bases, and 6 bases separated the two germline ends. Germline V lookup: CDR1 SQVTM, CDR2 ANQGSEA. CDR3: CSVENKYEQYF. Here the CDR3 DNA reads TGCAGCGTTGAAAACAAATACGAGCAGTACTTC.

This clonotype was counted many times. This sequence joins TRBV27 and TRBJ2-7, with D possibly TRBD1 on 7 matching bases. V shed 3 bases and J shed 4 bases, with 13 bases lying between them. The germline V gene encodes CDR1 MNHEY and CDR2 SMNVEV (reference sequence). The CDR3 spans 14 residues. DNA of the CDR3: TGTGCCAGCAGTTTCAGGGGGAGCGGGTACGAGCAGTACTTC. Protein sequence: CASSFRGSGYEQYF.

This clonotype was detected many times. V gene TRBV10-3 combines with J gene TRBJ2-7; 7 positions match TRBD1. The CDR3 runs 15 residues. V dropped 8 bases and J dropped 1; count of bases not matched to a gene: 11. Germline V gene lookup returns CDR1 ENHRY and CDR2 SYGVKD. The CDR3 spells CAIGTDTGVSYEQYF. CDR3 in DNA: TGTGCCATCGGGACCGACACAGGGGTATCCTACGAGCAGTACTTC.

This clonotype was recorded many times. The J gene is TRBJ1-6, the V gene TRBV14, with a weak D call TRBD1 (5 bases). Trimming pared 3 bases from V and 11 bases from J, leaving 11 bases between. The CDR3 contains 13 residues. Germline V CDR1 and CDR2: SGHDN, FVKESK. The CDR3 protein is CASSHAKGPPLHF. The CDR3, as DNA: TGTGCCAGCAGCCACGCTAAGGGGCCACCCCTCCACTTT.

The table lists this clonotype with many counts. The V and J genes are TRBV5-1 and TRBJ2-1; unclear D gene. Per germline, CDR1 SGHRS and CDR2 YFSETQ. The CDR3 covers 13 residues. Trimming took off 0 bases at V and 6 bases at J, with 7 bases between the two ends. The CDR3 sequence: CASSLAHGNEQFF. The DNA for the CDR3 is TGCGCCAGCAGCTTGGCCCACGGCAATGAGCAGTTCTTC.

This clonotype came up many times. This chain connects TRBV27 to TRBJ2-7, with D perhaps matching TRBD1 (5 bases). Trimming shortened V by 0 bases and J by 5 bases, and 11 bases separated the two germline ends. Per the germline V gene, CDR1 is MNHEY and CDR2 is SMNVEV (reference sequence). The length of the CDR3 is 14 residues. CDR3 sequence reads: CASSLSGDTHEQYF. The CDR3 DNA reads TGTGCCAGCAGTTTATCAGGGGATACCCACGAGCAGTACTTC.

This clonotype was counted many times. This chain links TRBV7-8 with TRBJ2-5; TRBD2 aligns across 10 bases. V gave up 5 bases and J gave up 3 bases; unmatched junction bases: 3. There are 14 residues in the CDR3. Germline CDR1 reads SGHVS; CDR2 reads FQNEAQ. The CDR3 protein is CASSKAGGKETQYF. For the CDR3, the DNA is TGTGCCAGCAGCAAAGCGGGGGGGAAAGAGACCCAGTACTTC.

CDR3 coding DNA: TGTGCCAGCAGTGATACAGGGCTAGATGAAAAACTGTTTTTT. This sequence encodes CASSDTGLDEKLFF. The gene calls are TRBV6-1 and TRBJ1-4, with D perhaps TRBD1 (6 bases). Germline V gene lookup returns CDR1 MNHNS and CDR2 SASEGT. V dropped 3 bases and J dropped 6 bases, with 11 bases sitting between them. The CDR3 covers 14 residues.

This clonotype was found many times. The chain employs TRBV20-1 and TRBJ2-1; 9 bases fit TRBD2. The trim removed 0 bases at V and 2 bases at J, leaving 2 bases unmatched. The CDR3 covers 15 residues. Germline assignment: CDR1 DFQATT and CDR2 SNEGSKA (reference sequence). CDR3: CSARDRGGAYNEQFF. Written as DNA, the CDR3 is TGCAGTGCTAGAGATCGCGGGGGGGCCTACAATGAGCAGTTCTTC.